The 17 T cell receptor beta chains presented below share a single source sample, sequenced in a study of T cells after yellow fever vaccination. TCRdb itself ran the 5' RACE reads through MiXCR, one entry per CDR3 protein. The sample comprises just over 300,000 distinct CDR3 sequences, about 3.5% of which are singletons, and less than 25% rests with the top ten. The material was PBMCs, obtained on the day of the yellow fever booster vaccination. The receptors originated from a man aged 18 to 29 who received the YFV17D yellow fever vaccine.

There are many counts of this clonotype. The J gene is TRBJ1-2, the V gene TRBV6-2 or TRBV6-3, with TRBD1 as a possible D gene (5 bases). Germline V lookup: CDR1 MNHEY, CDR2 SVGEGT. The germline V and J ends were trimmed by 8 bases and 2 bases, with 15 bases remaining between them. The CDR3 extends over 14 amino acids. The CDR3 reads CASVIGHLNYGYTF. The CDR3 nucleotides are TGTGCCAGCGTAATAGGACACTTAAACTATGGCTACACCTTC.

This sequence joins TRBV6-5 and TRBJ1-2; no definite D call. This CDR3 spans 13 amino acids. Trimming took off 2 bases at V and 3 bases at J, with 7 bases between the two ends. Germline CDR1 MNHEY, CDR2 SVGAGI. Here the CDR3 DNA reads TGTGCCAGCAGTTACGGGGAGGACTATGGCTACACCTTC. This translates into CASSYGEDYGYTF.

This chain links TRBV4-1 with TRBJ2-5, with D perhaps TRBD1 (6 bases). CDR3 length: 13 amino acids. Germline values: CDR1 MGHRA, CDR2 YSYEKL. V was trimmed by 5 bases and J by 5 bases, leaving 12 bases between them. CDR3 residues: CASSKGVEETQYF. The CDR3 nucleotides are TGCGCCAGCAGCAAGGGGGTAGAGGAGACCCAGTACTTC.

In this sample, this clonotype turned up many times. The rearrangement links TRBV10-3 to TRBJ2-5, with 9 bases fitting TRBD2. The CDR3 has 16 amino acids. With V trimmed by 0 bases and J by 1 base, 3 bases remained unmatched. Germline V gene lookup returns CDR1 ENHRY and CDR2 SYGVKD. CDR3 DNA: TGTGCCATCAGTGAGTCCGCTAGCGGGGCCCAAGAGACCCAGTACTTC. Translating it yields CAISESASGAQETQYF.

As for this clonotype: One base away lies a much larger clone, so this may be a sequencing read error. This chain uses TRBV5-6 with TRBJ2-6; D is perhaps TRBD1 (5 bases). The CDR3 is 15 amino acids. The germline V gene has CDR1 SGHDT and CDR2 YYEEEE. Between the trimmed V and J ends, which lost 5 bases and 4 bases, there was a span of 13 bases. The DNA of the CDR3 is TGTGCCAGCAGGACCCAGGGATCCGGGGCCAACGTCCTGACTTTC. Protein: CASRTQGSGANVLTF.

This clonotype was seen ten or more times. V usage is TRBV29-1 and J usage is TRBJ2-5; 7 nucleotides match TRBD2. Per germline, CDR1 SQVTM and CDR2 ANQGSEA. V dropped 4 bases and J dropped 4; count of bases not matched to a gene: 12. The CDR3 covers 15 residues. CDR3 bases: TGCAGCGTTGCTTTTTGGGGAGGGACCGGAGAGACCCAGTACTTC. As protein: CSVAFWGGTGETQYF.

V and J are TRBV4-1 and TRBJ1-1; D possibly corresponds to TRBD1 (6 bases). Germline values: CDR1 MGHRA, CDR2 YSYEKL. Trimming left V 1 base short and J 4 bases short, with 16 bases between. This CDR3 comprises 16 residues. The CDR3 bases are TGCGCCAGCAGCCAAGGGGGGCTTCAAGCGGGCACTGAAGCTTTCTTT. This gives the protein CASSQGGLQAGTEAFF.

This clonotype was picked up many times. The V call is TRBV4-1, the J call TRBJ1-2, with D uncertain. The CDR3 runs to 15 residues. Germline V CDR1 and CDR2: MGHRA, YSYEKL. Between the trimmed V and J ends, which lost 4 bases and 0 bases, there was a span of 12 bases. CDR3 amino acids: CASSPPRVANYGYTF. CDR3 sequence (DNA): TGCGCCAGCAGCCCGCCAAGGGTAGCTAACTATGGCTACACCTTC.

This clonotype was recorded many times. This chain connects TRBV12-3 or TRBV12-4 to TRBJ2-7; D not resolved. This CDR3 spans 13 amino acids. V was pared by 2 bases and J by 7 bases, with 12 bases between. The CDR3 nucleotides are TGTGCCAGCAGTTTACAGTTCGGGCGGGAGCAGTACGTC. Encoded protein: CASSLQFGREQYV.

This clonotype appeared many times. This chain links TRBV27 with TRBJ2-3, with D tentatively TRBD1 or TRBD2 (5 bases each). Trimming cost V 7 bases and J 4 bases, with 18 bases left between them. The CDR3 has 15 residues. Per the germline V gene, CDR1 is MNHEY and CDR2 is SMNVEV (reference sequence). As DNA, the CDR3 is TGTGCCAGCACCCTACTGGGGGATAGTCCAGATACGCAGTATTTT. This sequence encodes CASTLLGDSPDTQYF.

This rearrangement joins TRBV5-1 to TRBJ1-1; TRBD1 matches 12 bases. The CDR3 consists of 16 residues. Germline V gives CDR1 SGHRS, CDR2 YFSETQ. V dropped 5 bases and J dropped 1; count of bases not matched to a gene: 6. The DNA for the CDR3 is TGCGCCAGCAGACGGGACAGGGGGCTAGGGAACACTGAAGCTTTCTTT. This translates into CASRRDRGLGNTEAFF. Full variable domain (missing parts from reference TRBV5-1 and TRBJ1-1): KAGVTQTPRYLIKTRGQQVTLSCSPISGHRSVSWYQQTPGQGLQFLFEYFSETQRNKGNFPGRFSGRQFSNSRSEMNVSTLELGDSALYLCASRRDRGLGNTEAFFGQGTRLTVV.

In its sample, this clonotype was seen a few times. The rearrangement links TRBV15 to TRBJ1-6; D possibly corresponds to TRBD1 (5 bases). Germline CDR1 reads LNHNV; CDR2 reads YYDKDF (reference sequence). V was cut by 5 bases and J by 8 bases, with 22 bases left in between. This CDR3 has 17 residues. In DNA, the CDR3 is TGTGCCACCAGCGGACAAATTTTACCCCGAGGGGATTCACCCCTCCACTTT. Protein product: CATSGQILPRGDSPLHF.

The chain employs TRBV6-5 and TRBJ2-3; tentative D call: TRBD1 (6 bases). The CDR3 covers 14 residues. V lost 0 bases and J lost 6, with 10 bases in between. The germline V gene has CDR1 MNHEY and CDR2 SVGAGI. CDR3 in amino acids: CASSYSMGADTQYF. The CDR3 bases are TGTGCCAGCAGTTACTCGATGGGGGCGGATACGCAGTATTTT.

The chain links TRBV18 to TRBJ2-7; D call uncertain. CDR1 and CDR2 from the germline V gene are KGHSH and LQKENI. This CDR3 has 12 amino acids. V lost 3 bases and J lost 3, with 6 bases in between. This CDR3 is CASSPNGYEQYV. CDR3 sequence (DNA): TGTGCCAGCTCACCGAACGGCTACGAGCAGTACGTC.

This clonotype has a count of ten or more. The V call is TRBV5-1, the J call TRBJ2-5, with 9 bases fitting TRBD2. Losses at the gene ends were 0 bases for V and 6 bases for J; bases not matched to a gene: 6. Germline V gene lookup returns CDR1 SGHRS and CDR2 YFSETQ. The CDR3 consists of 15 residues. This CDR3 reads CASSLDLAGMKTQYF. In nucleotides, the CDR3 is TGCGCCAGCAGCTTGGATCTAGCGGGGATGAAGACCCAGTACTTC.

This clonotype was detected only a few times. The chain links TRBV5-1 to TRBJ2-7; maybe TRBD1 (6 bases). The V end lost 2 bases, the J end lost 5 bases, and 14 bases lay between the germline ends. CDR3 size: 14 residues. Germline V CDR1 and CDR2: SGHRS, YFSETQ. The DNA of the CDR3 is TGCGCCAGCAGCTTTGTCCCAGGGGAGAACGAGCAGTACTTC. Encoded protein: CASSFVPGENEQYF.

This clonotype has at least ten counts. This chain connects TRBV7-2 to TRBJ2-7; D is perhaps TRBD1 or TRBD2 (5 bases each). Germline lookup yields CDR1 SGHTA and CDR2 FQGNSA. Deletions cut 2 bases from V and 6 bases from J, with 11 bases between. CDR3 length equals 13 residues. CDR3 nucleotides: TGTGCCAGCAGCTTACGTCGTGGGGGCGAGCAGTACGTC. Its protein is CASSLRRGGEQYV.